These 15 T cell receptor beta chains came from one sample sequenced in a study of blood T cell repertoires in COVID-19. The repertoire was sequenced with immunoSEQ multiplex PCR; TCRdb's copy has only in-frame clones and lacks some. The table lists roughly 100,000 clones, about 88% of them singletons. Sequenced sample: peripheral blood. These receptors all stem from a human donor in a cohort sampled during active COVID-19.

This clone was counted a single time. The rearrangement links TRBV9 to TRBJ1-5; D remains unclear. Trimming stripped 4 bases from V and 9 bases from J, with 17 bases between. The CDR3 is 14 residues long. Germline assignment: CDR1 SGDLS and CDR2 YYNGEE. CDR3 sequence reads: CASSNGPPGSPQHF. The CDR3 region has the DNA TGTGCCAGCAGCAATGGGCCCCCGGGGTCGCCCCAGCATTTT.

The chain recombines TRBV28 with TRBJ2-6; D is uncertain. The CDR3 is made up of 15 amino acids. Germline V CDR1 and CDR2: MDHEN, SYDVKM. Trimming shortened V by 5 bases and J by 0 bases, and 8 bases separated the two germline ends. The DNA of the CDR3 is TGTGCCAGCAGTCCACAGATCTCTGGGGCCAACGTCCTGACTTTC. Translated, it gives CASSPQISGANVLTF.

This rearrangement joins TRBV13 to TRBJ2-1; 9 bases are shared with TRBD2. V was clipped by 4 bases and J by 4 bases; unmatched bases: 8. The CDR3 sequence is 16 residues long. Germline V lookup: CDR1 PRHDT, CDR2 FYEKMQ (reference sequence). For the CDR3, the DNA is TGTGCCAGCAGCTACGGACTAAGCGGGGGGTACAATGAGCAGTTCTTC. This sequence encodes CASSYGLSGGYNEQFF.

The chain couples TRBV5-1 to TRBJ1-1; tentatively, D is TRBD1 (6 bases). V lost 8 bases, J lost 1 base, and 15 bases lay in between. The germline CDR1 and CDR2 sequences are SGHRS and YFSETQ. The CDR3 runs 14 residues. DNA of the CDR3: TGCGCCAGTTCCTATGTAGGGGGGAACACTGAAGCTTTCTTT. Its protein product is CASSYVGGNTEAFF. Combining the CDR3 with reference TRBV5-1 and TRBJ1-1 gives the whole variable domain KAGVTQTPRYLIKTRGQQVTLSCSPISGHRSVSWYQQTPGQGLQFLFEYFSETQRNKGNFPGRFSGRQFSNSRSEMNVSTLELGDSALYLCASSYVGGNTEAFFGQGTRLTVV.

The chain carries TRBV7-2 and TRBJ1-2; 9 bases are shared with TRBD1. V shed 5 bases and J 5 bases; nucleotides not matched to a gene: 3. From germline, CDR1 is SGHTA and CDR2 FQGNSA. The CDR3 extends over 13 amino acids. The CDR3: CASSQGQGYGYTF. As DNA, the CDR3 is TGTGCCAGCAGCCAGGGACAGGGATATGGCTACACCTTC.

The chain combines TRBV5-4 with TRBJ2-5; no clear D gene. CDR3 length equals 15 residues. Trimming stripped 2 bases from V and 3 bases from J, with 14 bases between. The germline gives CDR1 SGHNT, CDR2 YYREEE (reference sequence). The chain's CDR3 is CASSFSTQMKETQYF. In DNA form, the CDR3 reads TGTGCCAGCAGCTTTTCGACTCAAATGAAAGAGACCCAGTACTTC. Based on the CDR3 plus reference TRBV5-4 and TRBJ2-5, the full variable domain is ETGVTQSPTHLIKTRGQQVTLRCSSQSGHNTVSWYQQALGQGPQFIFQYYREEENGRGNFPPRFSGLQFPNYSSELNVNALELDDSALYLCASSFSTQMKETQYFGPGTRLLVL.

This clone is a singleton in its sample. J is TRBJ1-2 and V is TRBV10-3, with 8 nucleotides matching TRBD1. Germline V CDR1 and CDR2: ENHRY, SYGVKD. The CDR3 runs 17 residues. The ends lost 0 bases at V and 5 bases at J; junction bases unmatched: 11. The CDR3: CAISESQTSGGRYGYTF. CDR3 DNA: TGTGCCATCAGTGAGTCCCAAACCTCAGGGGGCCGGTATGGCTACACCTTC.

The chain links TRBV7-2 to TRBJ2-7, with D tentatively TRBD1 (6 bases). Germline values: CDR1 SGHTA, CDR2 FQGNSA. The CDR3 consists of 17 residues. V lost 3 bases and J 4 bases, leaving 22 bases between the germline ends. The CDR3 region has the DNA TGTGCCAGCAGCTTCTTTATTACCCGTGGACAGTCATACGAGCAGTACTTC. Its translation is CASSFFITRGQSYEQYF.

This chain uses TRBV15 with TRBJ2-1, with 9 bases identical to TRBD2. The CDR3 spans 15 residues. CDR1 LNHNV and CDR2 YYDKDF come from the germline V gene (reference sequence). J was trimmed by 5 bases and V by 5 bases; bases with no gene match: 7. Written as DNA, the CDR3 is TGTGCCACCAGCTATAGCGGGAGTGCGAACAATGAGCAGTTCTTC. Translation gives CATSYSGSANNEQFF.

CDR3 DNA: TGTGCCAGCAGTTCCGACAGCTACGAGCAGTACTTC. Amino acids: CASSSDSYEQYF. This chain connects TRBV27 to TRBJ2-7; possible D gene TRBD1, 5 bases. V was clipped by 4 bases and J by 3 bases, with 7 bases between them. Germline-derived CDR1 and CDR2 are MNHEY and SMNVEV (reference sequence). This CDR3 region has 12 residues.

This chain links TRBV6-5 with TRBJ1-2, with 8 bases identical to TRBD1. The germline CDR1 and CDR2 sequences are MNHEY and SVGAGI. J was trimmed by 1 base and V by 0 bases; bases with no gene match: 4. This CDR3 has 16 residues. CDR3 loop: CASSYSDRGLNYGYTF. The CDR3 bases are TGTGCCAGCAGTTACTCCGACAGGGGTCTTAACTATGGCTACACCTTC.

This clone was detected only once. This chain uses TRBV5-5 with TRBJ1-1, with TRBD1 matching 7 bases. Germline trimming cut 0 bases from V and 10 bases from J; bases unmatched to any gene: 3. Germline V gene data show CDR1 as SGHKS and CDR2 as YYEKEE (reference sequence). The CDR3 spans 12 residues. The CDR3 coding sequence is TGTGCCAGCAGCTTGGGACAGGGTAGAGCTTTCTTT. Protein product: CASSLGQGRAFF. The entire variable domain, with the rest obtained from reference TRBV5-5 and TRBJ1-1, is as follows: DAGVTQSPTHLIKTRGQQVTLRCSPISGHKSVSWYQQVLGQGPQFIFQYYEKEERGRGNFPDRFSARQFPNYSSELNVNALLLGDSALYLCASSLGQGRAFFGQGTRLTVV.

The chain has TRBV7-9 and TRBJ1-4, with 7 bases that match TRBD1. Germline assignment: CDR1 SEHNR and CDR2 FQNEAQ (reference sequence). V dropped 4 bases and J dropped 6; count of bases not matched to a gene: 17. This CDR3 is 18 amino acids long. In nucleotides, the CDR3 is TGTGCCAGCAGCTCCACGGCGAGCCAGACAGGGACGTATGAAAAACTGTTTTTT. Translated: CASSSTASQTGTYEKLFF.

The chain couples TRBV19 to TRBJ1-1; the match to TRBD1 covers 8 bases. The germline V gene encodes CDR1 LNHDA and CDR2 SQIVND (reference sequence). Trimming removed 6 bases from V and 1 base from J; junction bases left unmatched: 4. The CDR3 has 14 residues. DNA of the CDR3: TGTGCCAGTAGAATGACAGGGGCGAACACTGAAGCTTTCTTT. Protein: CASRMTGANTEAFF.

This CDR3 reads CASRGQGGNEQFF. The CDR3 nucleotides are TGTGCCAGCAGGGGACAGGGGGGCAATGAGCAGTTCTTC. The chain is built from TRBV2 and TRBJ2-1; 11 positions agree with TRBD1. Germline loops: CDR1 SNHLY, CDR2 FYNNEI. Germline trimming cut 6 bases from V and 6 bases from J; bases unmatched to any gene: 1. There are 13 residues in the CDR3.